The TCR beta chain described here comes from a study of blood T cell repertoires in COVID-19. In the study overall: There were acute and convalescent COVID-19 samples, and they came from the United States, Italy and Spain. Sources were T cells, B-cell-depleted T cells, or PBMCs; the material itself was cDNA or gDNA.

The V and J ends lost 7 bases and 9 bases, in that order; junction bases with no gene match: 11. CDR3 length: 14 residues. From germline, CDR1 is SNHLY and CDR2 FYNNEI. As processed by the authors: How many nucleated cells were present was estimated from reference gene primer amplification. Method: immunoSEQ multiplex PCR; TCRdb's copy keeps in-frame clones and lacks some. The V and J calls and clone size are taken from that table; D and trimming were inferred from the DNA. The sample comprises 25,000 to 35,000 clones, under 90% of which are singletons, and approximately 15% rests with the top ten. Source material: peripheral blood. The J gene is TRBJ2-1, the V gene TRBV2; 8 bases are shared with TRBD1. This clonotype originated in a man aged 70 or older with active COVID-19. CDR3 sequence reads: CASTPRTGLGEQFF. The CDR3 DNA sequence: TGTGCCAGCACTCCCCGGACAGGGTTGGGTGAGCAGTTCTTC.